The clone carrying this T cell receptor beta chain was recorded a few times. TCR beta CDR3 region amplification was performed from RNA transcripts. The HTBI set primed first-round TCR CDR3 RT-PCR. TCRdb re-called the multiplex PCR reads through MiXCR, storing one row per CDR3 protein. Seen here are 400,000 to 550,000 distinct CDR3 sequences, 13% to 15% observed once, and the top ten hold around a sixth. The data were taken from a study of T cells in Graves' hyperthyroidism and ophthalmopathy. Whole-study context: Peripheral blood was collected at initial diagnosis, before any treatment.

The CDR3 length is 15 residues. From germline, CDR1 is SGHKS and CDR2 YYEKEE (reference sequence). The V and J ends lost 0 bases and 7 bases respectively, with 16 bases between them. Subjects aged 18 to 65 presented with newly diagnosed hyperthyroidism of less than 2 months' duration. About 10 ml of fresh peripheral blood supplied the PBMCs. The sequence was collected from a woman between 18 and 29 years old with Graves' hyperthyroidism. The sample taken for sequencing was blood. The chain recombines TRBV5-5 with TRBJ1-2, with D perhaps TRBD1 (6 bases). Here the CDR3 DNA reads TGTGCCAGCAGCTTGGGCCCAGAGGGGGGTTTTGGCTACACCTTC. It translates to CASSLGPEGGFGYTF.